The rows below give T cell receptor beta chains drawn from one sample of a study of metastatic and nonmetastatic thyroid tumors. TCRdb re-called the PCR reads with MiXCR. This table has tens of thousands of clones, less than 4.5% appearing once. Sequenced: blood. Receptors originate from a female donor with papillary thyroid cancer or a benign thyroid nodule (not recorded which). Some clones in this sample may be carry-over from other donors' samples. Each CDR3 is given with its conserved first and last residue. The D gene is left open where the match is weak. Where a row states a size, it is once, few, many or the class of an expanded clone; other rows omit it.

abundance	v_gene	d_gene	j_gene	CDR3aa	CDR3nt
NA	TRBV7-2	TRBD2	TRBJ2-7	CASSLADLAGGGYEQYF	TGTGCCAGCAGCTTAGCCGACCTAGCGGGAGGGGGCTACGAGCAGTACTTC
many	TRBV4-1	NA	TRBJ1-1	CASSQGSQGRITEAFF	TGCGCCAGCAGCCAAGGGTCACAGGGACGAATCACTGAAGCTTTCTTT
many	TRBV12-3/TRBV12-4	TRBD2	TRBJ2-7	CASSFVAGGPDEQYF	TGTGCCAGCAGTTTCGTAGCGGGAGGGCCGGACGAGCAGTACTTC
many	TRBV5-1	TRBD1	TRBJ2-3	CASSLADRGQDTQYF	TGCGCCAGCAGCTTGGCTGACAGGGGACAAGATACGCAGTATTTT
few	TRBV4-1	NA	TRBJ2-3	CASSQDPVRGASTDTQYF	TGCGCCAGCAGCCAAGACCCCGTACGGGGGGCTAGCACAGATACGCAGTATTTT
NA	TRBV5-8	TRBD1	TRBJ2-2	CASSWGDRANTGELFF	TGTGCCAGCAGCTGGGGGGACAGGGCTAACACCGGGGAGCTGTTTTTT
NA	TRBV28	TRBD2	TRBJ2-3	CASSLTAGARGSTDTQYF	TGTGCCAGCAGTTTAACGGCGGGAGCGAGAGGGTCCACAGATACGCAGTATTTT
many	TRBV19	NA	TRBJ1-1	CASSLGGDGNTEAFF	TGTGCCAGTAGTTTAGGCGGTGATGGGAACACTGAAGCTTTCTTT
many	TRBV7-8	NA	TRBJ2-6	CASSLGRLTGPTSGANVLTF	TGTGCCAGCAGCTTAGGCAGATTGACCGGACCGACCTCTGGGGCCAACGTCCTGACTTTC
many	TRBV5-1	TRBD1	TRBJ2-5	CASSLGGNTGEETQYF	TGCGCCAGCAGCTTGGGGGGGAATACAGGGGAAGAGACCCAGTACTTC
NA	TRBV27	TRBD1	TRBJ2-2	CASSVTGAVTGELFF	TGTGCCAGCAGTGTGACAGGGGCAGTCACCGGGGAGCTGTTTTTT
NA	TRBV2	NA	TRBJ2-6	CASTAGASSGSNVLTF	TGTGCCAGCACCGCAGGGGCAAGCTCTGGGTCCAACGTCCTGACTTTC
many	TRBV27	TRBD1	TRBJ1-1	CASSDRGFYVSTEAFF	TGTGCCAGCAGTGACAGGGGTTTTTACGTCAGCACTGAAGCTTTCTTT
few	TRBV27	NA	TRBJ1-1	CASSFLSVPGTEAFF	TGTGCCAGCAGTTTTCTAAGTGTGCCTGGCACTGAAGCTTTCTTT
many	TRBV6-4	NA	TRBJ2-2	CASSGTNTGELFF	TGTGCCAGCAGTGGGACGAACACCGGGGAGCTGTTTTTT
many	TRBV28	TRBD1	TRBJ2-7	CASTPGTGVEQYF	TGTGCCAGCACGCCCGGGACAGGGGTCGAGCAGTACTTC
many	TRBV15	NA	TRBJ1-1	CATSRDNVGTEAFF	TGTGCCACCAGCAGAGATAATGTGGGCACTGAAGCTTTCTTT
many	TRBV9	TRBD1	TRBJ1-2	CASSPRDRVSEGYTF	TGTGCCAGCAGCCCCCGGGACAGGGTGTCAGAGGGCTACACCTTC
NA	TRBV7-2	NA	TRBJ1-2	CASSLAIRGGDGYTF	TGTGCCAGCAGCTTAGCGATCAGGGGCGGGGATGGCTACACCTTC
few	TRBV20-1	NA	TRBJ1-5	CSARIGFQPQHF	TGCAGTGCTAGAATCGGGTTTCAGCCCCAGCATTTT
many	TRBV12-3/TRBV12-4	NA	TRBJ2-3	CASSLTDTQYF	TGTGCCAGCAGTTTAACAGATACGCAGTATTTT
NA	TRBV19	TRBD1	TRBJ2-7	CASSIGTVSYEQYF	TGTGCCAGTAGTATCGGGACAGTCTCCTACGAGCAGTACTTC
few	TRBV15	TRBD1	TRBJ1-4	CATSGDRVIGKLFF	TGTGCCACCAGCGGGGACAGGGTAATCGGAAAACTGTTTTTT
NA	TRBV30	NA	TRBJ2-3	CAWGWGDLLLDTQYF	TGTGCCTGGGGCTGGGGGGATTTACTCCTAGATACGCAGTATTTT
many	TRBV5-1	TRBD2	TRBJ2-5	CASRRGATSGPGGETQYF	TGCGCCAGCAGAAGGGGGGCGACTAGCGGGCCAGGGGGAGAGACCCAGTACTTC
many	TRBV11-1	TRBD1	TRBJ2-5	CASSSTGPKETQYF	TGTGCCAGCAGCTCGACAGGGCCCAAAGAGACCCAGTACTTC
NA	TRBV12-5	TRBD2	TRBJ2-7	CASGSEPGTRLSYEQYF	TGTGCTAGTGGTTCGGAACCCGGGACTAGGCTATCCTACGAGCAGTACTTC
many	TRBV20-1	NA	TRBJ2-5	CSALTGLQETQYF	TGCAGTGCTTTGACGGGACTCCAAGAGACCCAGTACTTC
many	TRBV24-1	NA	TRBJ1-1	CATSTGNTEAFF	TGTGCCACCAGTACAGGTAACACTGAAGCTTTCTTT
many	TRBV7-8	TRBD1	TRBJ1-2	CASSPRTGVNYGYTF	TGTGCCAGCAGCCCACGGACAGGGGTGAACTATGGCTACACCTTC
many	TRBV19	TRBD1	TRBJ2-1	CASSISTRGQGHNEQFF	TGTGCCAGTAGTATTTCAACGCGTGGACAGGGGCACAATGAGCAGTTCTTC
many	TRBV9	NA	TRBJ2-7	CASSASGSEQYF	TGTGCCAGCAGCGCTTCAGGCAGCGAGCAGTACTTC
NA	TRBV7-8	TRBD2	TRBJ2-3	CASSFGFAGVTPDTQYF	TGTGCCAGCAGCTTCGGCTTCGCGGGAGTGACCCCAGATACGCAGTATTTT
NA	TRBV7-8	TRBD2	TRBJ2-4	CASSLGTSGRLAKNIQYF	TGTGCCAGCAGCTTAGGGACTAGCGGGAGATTAGCCAAAAACATTCAGTACTTC
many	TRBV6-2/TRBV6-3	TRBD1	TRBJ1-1	CASSYSRTGGKEAFF	TGTGCCAGCAGTTATTCCAGGACAGGGGGAAAGGAAGCTTTCTTT
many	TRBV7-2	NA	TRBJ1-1	CASSLVGENTEAFF	TGTGCCAGCAGCTTAGTCGGGGAGAACACTGAAGCTTTCTTT
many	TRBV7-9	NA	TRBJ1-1	CASSLGTESEAFF	TGTGCCAGCAGCTTAGGGACAGAAAGCGAAGCTTTCTTT
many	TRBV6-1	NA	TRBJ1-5	CASSEVDTSNQPQHF	TGTGCCAGCAGTGAAGTTGACACCAGCAATCAGCCCCAGCATTTT
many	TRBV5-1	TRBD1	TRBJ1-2	CASSTRTGGAYGYTF	TGCGCCAGCAGCACCCGGACAGGGGGCGCCTATGGCTACACCTTC
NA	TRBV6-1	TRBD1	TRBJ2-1	CAGRQGAYNEQFF	TGTGCCGGGAGACAGGGCGCCTACAATGAGCAGTTCTTC
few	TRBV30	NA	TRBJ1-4	CAWSVRGEKLFF	TGTGCCTGGAGTGTACGGGGGGAAAAACTGTTTTTT
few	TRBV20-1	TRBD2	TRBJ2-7	CSARDVDPTSGYYEQYF	TGCAGTGCTAGAGACGTTGATCCTACTAGCGGATACTACGAGCAGTACTTC
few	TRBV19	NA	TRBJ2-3	CASSIPRGGDTQYF	TGTGCCAGTAGTATCCCGAGAGGGGGTGATACGCAGTATTTT
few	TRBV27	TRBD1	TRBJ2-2	CASSFQGAVTGELFF	TGTGCCAGCAGTTTCCAGGGGGCTGTCACCGGGGAGCTGTTTTTT
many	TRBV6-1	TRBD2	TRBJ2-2	CASRKLAGGSGELFF	TGTGCCAGCAGGAAACTAGCGGGTGGGTCCGGGGAGCTGTTTTTT
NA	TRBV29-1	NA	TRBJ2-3	CSVDEGGLTDTQYF	TGCAGCGTTGATGAGGGGGGGCTGACAGATACGCAGTATTTT
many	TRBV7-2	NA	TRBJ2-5	CASSRESTRRETQYF	TGTGCCAGCAGCCGCGAATCTACTAGAAGAGAGACCCAGTACTTC
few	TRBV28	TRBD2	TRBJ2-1	CASSLAGLAGGNEQFF	TGTGCCAGCAGTTTAGCTGGACTAGCGGGAGGTAATGAGCAGTTCTTC